This TCR beta chain appears in the sequencing data of a study of blood T cell repertoires in COVID-19 (dated by TCRdb to between 2020 and 2021). Describing the broader study: Samples covering the acute and convalescent phases of COVID-19 were provided by collaborators in the United States, Italy and Spain. Samples came from the ongoing ImmuneRACE study (first 160 participants) plus 1,254 subjects from 6 global collaborators. A freely available public database, intended as a resource for researchers studying the immune response to SARS-CoV-2, is where the repertoires were released. Where available, HLA class I and class II types were taken from metadata supplied by the sample provider and were not determined by assay-based typing. The sample metadata nearly always contained a de-identified subject ID, COVID-19 status, age in years and sex. The material from the prospective study consisted of cDNA or gDNA derived from T cells, B-cell-depleted T cells, or PBMCs. The dataset comprised deeply sampled blood TCRbeta repertoires from subjects exposed to, actively infected with, or recovered from COVID-19.

Turning to this clone: This clone's antigen is unknown. No per-base quality is available; no much larger clone lies one base away.

At the junction V is shortened by 3 bases and J by 5 bases, with 14 bases in between. Counted from cysteine to phenylalanine, this CDR3 has 13 amino acids. The read is trimmed to its CDR3 DNA, 39 bases read in frame from base 1. The germline V gene (reference sequence) specifies DFQATT as CDR1 and SNEGSKA as CDR2. At one collaborating source in Seattle, patients were enrolled during active infection and were followed longitudinally through the course of disease. Collaborating institutions collected whole blood in K2EDTA tubes following their own protocols. For TCRbeta analysis, collaborator samples were shipped as frozen whole blood, as isolated PBMCs, or as DNA extracted from either sample type. TCRbeta CDR3 regions were amplified from genomic DNA using the immunoSEQ Assay, a bias-controlled multiplex PCR. The authors' analysis ran thus. Within the assay, amplification of reference gene primers was used to estimate how many nucleated cells each sample contained. Sequence reads were collapsed and filtered to measure the absolute abundance of every unique TCRbeta CDR3 rearrangement. For each sample, productive Simpson clonality was calculated by taking the square root of Simpson's diversity index across productive rearrangements. The table comes from immuneACCESS by way of TCRdb, which keeps in-frame sequences with V and J called. Part of the clones is missing from these tables; in studies checked, under half for an unresolved V gene and the rest for unknown reasons. The DNA gave D and trimming, while V, J and clone size come from that table. This sample lists 55,000 or so clones; around nine tenths were detected once. About 6.8% of the sample is in the top ten clones.

The full study reports these points: Clinical and demographic metadata were provided uncurated, with the amount varying by source and participant.

This TCR was recovered from a woman aged 55-75 years with COVID-19, enrolled during active disease. The sequencing sample was made of peripheral blood. The chain links TRBV20-1 with TRBJ2-7, with no reliable assignment of the D segment. The nucleotides read TGCAGTGCTAGTTCCCAGACGGGTAACGAGCAGTACTTC. It translates to CSASSQTGNEQYF.